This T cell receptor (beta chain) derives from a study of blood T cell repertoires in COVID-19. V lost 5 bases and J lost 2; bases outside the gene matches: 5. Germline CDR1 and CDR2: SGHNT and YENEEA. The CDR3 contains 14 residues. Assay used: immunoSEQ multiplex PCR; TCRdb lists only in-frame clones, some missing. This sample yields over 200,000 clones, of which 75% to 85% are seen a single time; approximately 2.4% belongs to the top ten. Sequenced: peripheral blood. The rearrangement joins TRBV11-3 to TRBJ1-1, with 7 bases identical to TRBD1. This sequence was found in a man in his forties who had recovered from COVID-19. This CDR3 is CASSIGQVNTEAFF. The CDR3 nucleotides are TGTGCCAGCAGCATCGGACAGGTAAACACTGAAGCTTTCTTT.